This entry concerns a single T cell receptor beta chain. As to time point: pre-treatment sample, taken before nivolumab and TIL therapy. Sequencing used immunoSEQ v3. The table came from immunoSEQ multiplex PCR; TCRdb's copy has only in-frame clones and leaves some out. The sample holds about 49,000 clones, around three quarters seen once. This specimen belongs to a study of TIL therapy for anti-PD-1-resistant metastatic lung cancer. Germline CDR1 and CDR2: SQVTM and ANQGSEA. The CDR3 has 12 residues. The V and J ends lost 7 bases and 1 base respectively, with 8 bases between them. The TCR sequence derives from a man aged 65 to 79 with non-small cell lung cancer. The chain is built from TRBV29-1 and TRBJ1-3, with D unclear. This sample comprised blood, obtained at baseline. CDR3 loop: CSAMGSGNTIYF. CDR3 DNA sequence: TGCAGCGCTATGGGGTCTGGAAACACCATATATTTT.